Below are 11 T cell receptor beta chains sequenced from a single sample in a study of blood T cell repertoires in COVID-19. Only in-frame clones appear in the TCRdb table, and some are missing; sequencing was by immunoSEQ multiplex PCR. The data contain approximately 300,000 clones, roughly 89% of them singletons. Sequenced: PBMCs or T cells enriched from blood (not recorded which). The receptors come from a man between 60 and 75 years old who had recovered from COVID-19.

Regarding this clone: The junction and the germline gene differ at one end; a read error may be behind it. The gene calls are TRBV18 and TRBJ2-1, with 12 bases aligning to TRBD2. Germline V lookup: CDR1 KGHSH, CDR2 LQKENI. There are 15 residues in the CDR3. In DNA, the CDR3 is TGTGCCAGCTCCCCACTAGCGGGGGGATACAATGAGCAGTTCTTC. Its translation: CASSPLAGGYNEQFF.

The genes are TRBV3-1 (or the pseudogene TRBV3-2) and TRBJ1-6; the D is unclear. Trimming took 5 bases from V and 7 from J, leaving 12 bases between them. CDR1 and CDR2 from the germline V gene are LGHDT and YNNKEL (reference sequence). CDR3 length: 14 residues. Written as DNA, the CDR3 is TGTGCCAGCAGCTTCCCCTCCCGGAATTCACCCCTCCACTTT. Protein sequence: CASSFPSRNSPLHF.

J is TRBJ2-2 and V is TRBV7-9; 10 bases are shared with TRBD1. The trim removed 4 bases at V and 6 bases at J, leaving 5 bases unmatched. There are 15 residues in the CDR3. Germline V gives CDR1 SEHNR, CDR2 FQNEAQ (reference sequence). The CDR3 DNA reads as TGTGCCAGCAGCTCGGGGACAGGGGTCCCCGGGGAGCTGTTTTTT. This translates into CASSSGTGVPGELFF.

This chain uses TRBV5-4 with TRBJ1-6; 8 bases map to TRBD1. This CDR3 spans 17 amino acids. Germline V gene lookup returns CDR1 SGHNT and CDR2 YYREEE (reference sequence). With V trimmed by 0 bases and J by 3 bases, 5 bases remained unmatched. The DNA of the CDR3 is TGTGCCAGCAGCTTGGGGGCAGGGGGCGGCTATAATTCACCCCTCCACTTT. Translation gives CASSLGAGGGYNSPLHF.

V and J are TRBV24-1 and TRBJ1-5, with 7 bases that match TRBD1. J gave up 0 bases and V 7 bases, and 11 bases lay outside the gene matches. This CDR3 contains 17 residues. Germline values: CDR1 KGHDR, CDR2 SFDVKD. CDR3 sequence reads: CATSTGTEGYSNQPQHF. CDR3 sequence (DNA): TGTGCCACCAGCACCGGGACAGAGGGTTATAGCAATCAGCCCCAGCATTTT.

This sequence joins TRBV11-2 and TRBJ2-7, with D possibly being TRBD1 (5 bases). Germline V gene lookup returns CDR1 SGHAT and CDR2 FQNNGV. The CDR3 extends over 15 amino acids. Trimming pared 5 bases from V and 2 bases from J, leaving 16 bases between. The CDR3 protein is CASSPWTHVPYEQYF. The CDR3, as DNA: TGTGCCAGCAGCCCATGGACACATGTTCCCTACGAGCAGTACTTC. The full variable domain, completed using reference TRBV11-2 and TRBJ2-7, is EAGVAQSPRYKIIEKRQSVAFWCNPISGHATLYWYQQILGQGPKLLIQFQNNGVVDDSQLPKDRFSAERLKGVDSTLKIQPAKLEDSAVYLCASSPWTHVPYEQYFGPGTRLTVT.

V usage is TRBV5-1 and J usage is TRBJ1-4; 9 nucleotides align to TRBD1. This CDR3 is 15 amino acids long. CDR1 SGHRS and CDR2 YFSETQ come from the germline V gene. V lost 4 bases, J lost 5 bases, and 6 bases stayed unmatched. CDR3 residues: CASSKGQGLNEKLFF. The CDR3 nucleotides are TGCGCCAGCAGCAAAGGACAGGGGTTAAATGAAAAACTGTTTTTT. Supplemented by reference TRBV5-1 and TRBJ1-4, the full variable domain reads KAGVTQTPRYLIKTRGQQVTLSCSPISGHRSVSWYQQTPGQGLQFLFEYFSETQRNKGNFPGRFSGRQFSNSRSEMNVSTLELGDSALYLCASSKGQGLNEKLFFGSGTQLSVL.

The V call is TRBV9, the J call TRBJ1-6; the D is unclear. V was clipped by 0 bases and J by 7 bases, with 8 bases between them. Germline CDR1 and CDR2: SGDLS and YYNGEE. The CDR3 extends over 14 amino acids. The CDR3 reads CASSVETGNSPLHF. The CDR3 DNA reads as TGTGCCAGCAGCGTAGAGACGGGAAATTCACCCCTCCACTTT.

V and J are TRBV24-1 and TRBJ1-5, with 8 bases aligning to TRBD1. The V gene's germline CDR1 is KGHDR and CDR2 SFDVKD. V trimming: 5 bases; J trimming: 1 base; junction bases outside the gene matches: 3. The CDR3 runs to 15 residues. Here the CDR3 DNA reads TGTGCCACCAGTGCAGGGGGCTTAAGCAATCAGCCCCAGCATTTT. This sequence encodes CATSAGGLSNQPQHF.

This chain links TRBV10-3 with TRBJ1-3; the D gene is possibly TRBD1 (5 bases). The germline gives CDR1 ENHRY, CDR2 SYGVKD. The germline V and J ends were trimmed by 11 bases and 0 bases, with 11 bases remaining between them. CDR3 size: 13 residues. The CDR3 DNA reads as TGTGCCTCCTGGGGCAGCTCTGGAAACACCATATATTTT. Translation: CASWGSSGNTIYF.

The V call is TRBV5-4, the J call TRBJ2-3; 11 nucleotides line up with TRBD2. Germline CDR1 reads SGHNT; CDR2 reads YYREEE (reference sequence). The ends lost 4 bases at V and 4 bases at J; junction bases unmatched: 11. This CDR3 comprises 17 residues. For the CDR3, the DNA is TGTGCCAGCAGCCCCGGTGTTAGCGGGAGGGGGCCAGATACGCAGTATTTT. Residues: CASSPGVSGRGPDTQYF.